This T cell receptor (beta chain) derives from a study of T cells in tumors after PD-1 blockade. The CDR3 covers 12 residues. From germline, CDR1 is SNHLY and CDR2 FYNNEI. J gave up 6 bases and V 4 bases, and 2 bases lay outside the gene matches. The repertoire was sequenced with immunoSEQ multiplex PCR; TCRdb's copy has only in-frame clones and lacks some. The profile shows about 59,000 clones, around 80% of them singletons. Template: tumor biopsy or peripheral blood genomic DNA, about 600-6,004 ng per sample. This clonotype was obtained from a human donor with basal cell carcinoma. The chain uses TRBV2 and TRBJ1-1; 7 nucleotides agree with TRBD1. Sequences were derived from PBMCs, sampled before anti-PD-1 treatment. The CDR3 loop reads CASSGQGPEAFF. CDR3 coding DNA: TGTGCCAGCAGTGGACAGGGTCCTGAAGCTTTCTTT.